These 17 T cell receptor beta chains share one sample of origin, sequenced in a study of T-cell reconstitution after alpha-beta-depleted transplantation in children (TCRdb year 2016). Taken with the paper, the label for treatment or condition translates to: allogeneic hematopoietic cell transplantation with graft depleted of TCRalphabeta T cells and CD19 B cells. The method was PCR. Sequenced using an Illumina HiSeq 2500. Molecular barcoding was employed in the preparation of TCR libraries, with unique molecular identifiers being used to normalize TCRbeta repertoire quantification. The raw public reads went through TCRdb reprocessing: fastp at Q25, MiXCR clone calling, in-frame beta chains kept. Rows with a matching CDR3 protein are joined into one entry that keeps the most common DNA and genes. Recorded for this sample are 750,000 to 950,000 distinct CDR3 sequences; less than 20% of them occurred a single time. Roughly 5% of the sample is held by the ten biggest clonotypes.

This specimen was PBMCs, mostly from graft donor cells, taken 360 days after TCRalphabeta/CD19-depleted stem cell transplant. The receptors were sampled from a male patient between 10 and 17 years old who had a stem cell transplant for acute lymphoblastic leukemia, so the T cells may come from the graft donor.

CDR3 sequence (DNA): TGCGCCAGCAGCTTCGTCCCTTTGCTTGAGCAGTTCTTC. This encodes CASSFVPLLEQFF. This chain joins TRBV5-1 and TRBJ2-1; D gene uncertain. Germline CDR1 SGHRS, CDR2 YFSETQ. The germline V and J ends were trimmed by 2 bases and 9 bases, with 12 bases remaining between them. This CDR3 spans 13 amino acids.

This clonotype was recorded at least ten times. This chain joins TRBV24-1 and TRBJ2-1; the D gene is possibly TRBD1 (6 bases). Germline assignment: CDR1 KGHDR and CDR2 SFDVKD. The V end was cut by 3 bases, the J end by 9 bases, with 11 bases between. The CDR3 runs to 13 residues. CDR3: CATSDAGVSEQFF. The CDR3 nucleotides read TGTGCCACCAGTGATGCAGGGGTAAGTGAGCAGTTCTTC.

This clonotype was counted only a few times. The chain carries TRBV25-1 and TRBJ1-2; D ambiguous. The CDR3 loop spans 15 amino acids. Per the germline V gene, CDR1 is MGHDK and CDR2 is SYGVNS. The V end lost 3 bases, the J end lost 0 bases, and 11 bases lay between the germline ends. CDR3 DNA sequence: TGTGCCAGCAGTGACAGTACTATCTCTAACTATGGCTACACCTTC. It encodes CASSDSTISNYGYTF.

The chain is built from TRBV4-1 and TRBJ2-3, with a possible D match to TRBD1 (6 bases). The V gene lost 0 bases and the J gene lost 2 bases, with 21 bases spanning the gap. The CDR3 sequence is 19 residues long. Germline V gives CDR1 MGHRA, CDR2 YSYEKL. CDR3 in DNA: TGCGCCAGCAGCCAAGATAACAGGGTCCGAGTCTTTCTCACAGATACGCAGTATTTT. As protein: CASSQDNRVRVFLTDTQYF.

This clonotype has a count of ten or more. The J gene is TRBJ2-7, the V gene TRBV5-8, with 9 bases matching TRBD2. The CDR3 is made up of 15 amino acids. Losses at the gene ends were 3 bases for V and 3 bases for J; bases not matched to a gene: 7. From germline, CDR1 is SGHTS and CDR2 YDEGEE. CDR3: CASSYSSGANYEQYF. In nucleotides, the CDR3 is TGTGCCAGCAGCTACTCTAGCGGGGCTAACTACGAGCAGTACTTC.

The V and J genes are TRBV3-1 and TRBJ2-3, with a tentative D call TRBD1 (6 bases). Germline CDR1 and CDR2: LGHDT and YNNKEL (reference sequence). CDR3 length: 14 amino acids. Trimming removed 4 bases from V and 4 bases from J, with 12 bases in between. In DNA, the CDR3 is TGTGCCAGCAGCCGTAGGTCAGGGGCAGATACGCAGTATTTT. This gives the protein CASSRRSGADTQYF.

This chain links TRBV29-1 with TRBJ2-7; D unclear. The V end lost 3 bases, the J end lost 5 bases, and 11 bases lay between the germline ends. The CDR3 is 12 residues long. CDR1 SQVTM and CDR2 ANQGSEA come from the germline V gene. The CDR3 region has the DNA TGCAGCGTTGATACTGGGGTTAACGAGCAGTACTTC. Residues: CSVDTGVNEQYF.

This clonotype was picked up many times. The chain recombines TRBV29-1 with TRBJ2-7, with TRBD2 matching 7 bases. Germline values: CDR1 SQVTM, CDR2 ANQGSEA. Trimming at V came to 6 bases and at J to 5 bases, leaving 7 bases not matched to a gene. The CDR3 loop spans 12 amino acids. The CDR3 coding sequence is TGCAGCGTCTTAAGGGGAGGGCACGAGCAGTACTTC. Encoded protein: CSVLRGGHEQYF.

Note on this clonotype: The junction does not match germline at one end; this may be a read error. The chain carries TRBV29-1 and TRBJ2-3; TRBD1 matches 10 bases. Germline V lookup: CDR1 SQVTM, CDR2 ANQGSEA. The CDR3 covers 16 residues. Here the CDR3 reads CSVEDAGTGVTDTQYF. CDR3 sequence (DNA): TGCAGCGTCGAAGACGCCGGGACAGGGGTCACAGATACGCAGTATTTT.

The chain is built from TRBV11-1 and TRBJ2-6; the D gene is possibly TRBD2 (6 bases). The germline CDR1 and CDR2 sequences are SGHAT and FQDESV (reference sequence). This CDR3 is 18 amino acids long. V gave up 5 bases and J gave up 0 bases, with 17 bases separating them. The CDR3 DNA follows: TGTGCCAGCAGCCCCGGGACTCTACCCACCTCTGGGGCCAACGTCCTGACTTTC. This sequence encodes CASSPGTLPTSGANVLTF.

The sample holds a few counts of this clonotype. The V and J genes are TRBV7-9 and TRBJ2-7; no firm D call. Looked up from germline, CDR1 is SEHNR and CDR2 is FQNEAQ (reference sequence). The V and J ends lost 3 bases and 3 bases respectively, with 6 bases between them. The CDR3 consists of 12 residues. CDR3 residues: CASSFNVYEQYF. The CDR3 DNA is TGTGCCAGCAGCTTTAACGTCTACGAGCAGTACTTC. The complete variable domain, with remaining parts taken from reference TRBV7-9 and TRBJ2-7, reads DTGVSQNPRHKITKRGQNVTFRCDPISEHNRLYWYRQTLGQGPEFLTYFQNEAQLEKSRLLSDRFSAERPKGSFSTLEIQRTEQGDSAMYLCASSFNVYEQYFGPGTRLTVT.

This clonotype was seen a single time. The J gene is TRBJ2-3, the V gene TRBV7-8, with TRBD2 identical over 8 bases. The CDR3 consists of 16 residues. Germline CDR1 reads SGHVS; CDR2 reads FQNEAQ. Trimming cost V 3 bases and J 3 bases; bases outside gene matches: 8. The chain's CDR3 is CASSFGAGVRTDTQYF. The CDR3 nucleotides read TGTGCCAGCAGCTTTGGAGCGGGAGTTAGAACAGATACGCAGTATTTT.

This sequence joins TRBV7-2 and TRBJ2-1; 10 bases are shared with TRBD2. The CDR3 runs 15 residues. The ends lost 7 bases at V and 8 bases at J; junction bases unmatched: 11. CDR1 is SGHTA, CDR2 FQGNSA, per germline. This CDR3 reads CASMEGSGRRHEQFF. DNA for the CDR3: TGTGCCAGCATGGAGGGTAGCGGGAGGCGCCATGAGCAGTTCTTC.

This clonotype appeared many times. As DNA, the CDR3 is TGTGCCAGCAGTTATAAAACTAGCGGGGCCAATGAGCAGTTCTTC. This encodes CASSYKTSGANEQFF. The chain links TRBV6-6 to TRBJ2-1, with 10 bases lining up with TRBD2. The germline CDR1 and CDR2 sequences are MNHNY and SVGAGI (reference sequence). V lost 3 bases and J lost 6; bases outside the gene matches: 5. The CDR3 loop spans 15 amino acids.

V is TRBV3-1 and J is TRBJ2-2; 7 positions match TRBD2. The CDR3 runs to 17 residues. After removal of 4 bases from V and 1 base from J, the junction contained 9 bases not matched to a gene. CDR1 and CDR2 from the germline V gene are LGHDT and YNNKEL (reference sequence). In DNA form, the CDR3 reads TGTGCCAGCAGCCCAATGCTAGCGGAGTTGAACACCGGGGAGCTGTTTTTT. Its translation is CASSPMLAELNTGELFF.

The rearrangement joins TRBV12-3 or TRBV12-4 to TRBJ2-1; possible D gene TRBD1, 6 bases. Between the trimmed V and J ends, which lost 5 bases and 9 bases, there was a span of 26 bases. This CDR3 has 17 residues. In DNA form, the CDR3 reads TGTGCCAGCAGTCCTCGGACAGCCAAGTCCCTACAAAGTGAGCAGTTCTTC. Translation gives CASSPRTAKSLQSEQFF.

In this sample, this clonotype turned up a few times. The chain employs TRBV6-1 and TRBJ2-1; D may correspond to TRBD1 or TRBD2 (6 bases each). Trimming removed 6 bases at V and 4 bases at J, with 19 bases between. This CDR3 region has 16 residues. Germline CDR1 and CDR2: MNHNS and SASEGT. CDR3 loop: CASRPKGGPFYNEQFF. The DNA for the CDR3 is TGTGCCAGCAGGCCCAAGGGGGGCCCCTTTTACAATGAGCAGTTCTTC.